One and the same sample provided the 27 T cell receptor beta chains below, sequenced in a study of shared clonotypes between healthy human individuals. Produced via immunoSEQ multiplex PCR; TCRdb's table is partial and in-frame only. The sample has about 1 million clones; approximately 72% are singletons. Sample: memory CD4+ T cells sorted from blood. Sample subset: CD45RA-negative fraction. All receptors come from a man aged 18 to 35 in good health.

The rearrangement joins TRBV6-1 to TRBJ2-7; D gene uncertain. V lost 5 bases, J lost 2 bases, and 10 bases lay in between. The CDR3 sequence is 13 residues long. The germline gives CDR1 MNHNS, CDR2 SASEGT. The CDR3 bases are TGTGCCAGCAGTCCCGGTCGGGCCTACGAGCAGTACTTC. Translated, it gives CASSPGRAYEQYF.

The V gene is TRBV2, the J gene TRBJ2-1; TRBD1 agrees at 7 bases. The CDR3 covers 16 residues. Trimming cost V 4 bases and J 0 bases; bases outside gene matches: 6. Germline V gives CDR1 SNHLY, CDR2 FYNNEI. This CDR3 is CASSAKTGSSYNEQFF. Written as DNA, the CDR3 is TGTGCCAGCAGTGCGAAGACAGGGAGCTCCTACAATGAGCAGTTCTTC.

This chain uses TRBV21-1 with TRBJ2-1; the table's D gene call, TRBD1, was not cross checked with the DNA. TRBV21-1 is flagged as a pseudogene. The CDR3 sequence is 14 residues long. The CDR3 DNA is TGTGCCAGCAGCAAAGATAACAGGGGTTGGGGGCAGTTCTTC. Translation: CASSKDNRGWGQFF.

This rearrangement joins TRBV4-1 to TRBJ1-1; no reliable D call. The CDR3 runs to 13 residues. The ends were cut back, 1 base at V and 5 bases at J, with 8 bases in the middle. Germline CDR1 reads MGHRA; CDR2 reads YSYEKL. The CDR3 here is CASSQGYSTEAFF. The CDR3 nucleotides are TGCGCCAGCAGCCAAGGTTACTCGACTGAAGCTTTCTTT.

A few counts support this clone. The V and J genes are TRBV4-1 and TRBJ2-3; 9 bases line up with TRBD2. Trimming took 5 bases from V and 4 from J; bases not matched to a gene: 13. Germline-derived CDR1 and CDR2 are MGHRA and YSYEKL. The CDR3 extends over 17 amino acids. The CDR3 sequence: CASSSQRRGGIADTQYF. In nucleotides, the CDR3 is TGCGCCAGCAGCTCTCAACGGCGGGGGGGGATAGCAGATACGCAGTATTTT.

The genes are TRBV5-1 and TRBJ1-1; D ambiguous. The CDR3 sequence is 15 residues long. Germline-derived CDR1 and CDR2 are SGHRS and YFSETQ. Trimming removed 6 bases from V and 2 bases from J, with 17 bases in between. In DNA form, the CDR3 reads TGCGCCAGCACCCCTACCGGGCAGGAAAACACTGAAGCTTTCTTT. Translated, it gives CASTPTGQENTEAFF.

The chain links TRBV11-2 to TRBJ2-3; 7 bases map to TRBD2. Germline CDR1 and CDR2: SGHAT and FQNNGV. The CDR3 covers 14 residues. The junction had 9 bases not matched to a gene; V was cut back by 5 bases and J by 7 bases. CDR3 loop: CASSHPGTTNTQYF. The CDR3 region has the DNA TGTGCCAGCAGCCACCCGGGGACTACGAATACGCAGTATTTT.

This chain uses TRBV29-1 with TRBJ2-5, with TRBD1 matching over 7 bases. The J call may be faulty, since TRBJ2-7 better matches the DNA end. The length of the CDR3 is 13 residues. The germline V gene encodes CDR1 SQVTM and CDR2 ANQGSEA. CDR3 DNA sequence: TGCAGCGTTGCAGGGGGACGCAACTACGAGCAGTACTTC. It encodes CSVAGGRNYEQYF.

This chain connects TRBV28 to TRBJ2-5; the D call may be TRBD1 or TRBD2 (5 bases each). The CDR3 has 13 amino acids. The germline V gene has CDR1 MDHEN and CDR2 SYDVKM. Deletions cut 5 bases from V and 5 bases from J, with 12 bases between. CDR3 in amino acids: CASSKWDPETQYF. The DNA for the CDR3 is TGTGCCAGCAGTAAATGGGACCCCGAGACCCAGTACTTC.

The CDR3 loop is CAISEGISGANVLTF. DNA of the CDR3: TGTGCCATCAGTGAGGGGATCTCTGGGGCCAACGTCCTGACTTTC. The rearrangement joins TRBV10-3 to TRBJ2-6; D unclear. Per the germline V gene, CDR1 is ENHRY and CDR2 is SYGVKD. CDR3 length: 15 residues. The V gene lost 2 bases and the J gene lost 0 bases, with 5 bases spanning the gap.

This chain joins TRBV5-4 and TRBJ1-1, with TRBD1 matching over 7 bases. Trimming cost V 4 bases and J 2 bases; bases outside gene matches: 14. This CDR3 has 17 residues. From germline, CDR1 is SGHNT and CDR2 YYREEE (reference sequence). CDR3 sequence reads: CASSVYSWDSHNTEAFF. The CDR3, as DNA: TGTGCCAGCAGCGTTTACTCTTGGGACAGCCATAACACTGAAGCTTTCTTT.

The chain carries TRBV6-1 and TRBJ1-2; D uncertain. The CDR3 spans 14 residues. V dropped 7 bases and J dropped 5 bases, with 17 bases sitting between them. Germline assignment: CDR1 MNHNS and CDR2 SASEGT. CDR3 nucleotide sequence: TGTGCCAGCACCGATAGAGACGGGCTTTATGGCTACACCTTC. Amino acids: CASTDRDGLYGYTF.

V gene TRBV30 combines with J gene TRBJ1-2, with 7 bases matching TRBD1. The V gene end was trimmed by 2 bases and the J gene end by 8 bases; junction bases not matched to a gene: 5. The CDR3 sequence is 12 residues long. Germline-derived CDR1 and CDR2 are GTSNPN and SVGIG (reference sequence). Written as DNA, the CDR3 is TGTGCCTGGAGTTGGGGGGACAGCGGCTACACCTTC. This sequence encodes CAWSWGDSGYTF.

The gene calls are TRBV4-3 and TRBJ2-2, with 7 nucleotides matching TRBD2. The V segment lost 0 bases and the J segment 2 bases; nucleotides outside the gene matches: 6. The CDR3 is 17 amino acids. Germline assignment: CDR1 LGHNA and CDR2 YSLEER. CDR3 residues: CASSQDASGANTGELFF. The CDR3 coding sequence is TGCGCCAGCAGCCAAGATGCGAGCGGGGCTAACACCGGGGAGCTGTTTTTT.

The rearrangement links TRBV29-1 to TRBJ1-2; D is unresolved. The ends were cut back, 1 base at V and 4 bases at J, with 10 bases in the middle. CDR1 and CDR2 (germline): SQVTM, ANQGSEA. The CDR3 loop spans 13 amino acids. The CDR3 nucleotides are TGCAGCGTTGAAGGATCTAGTGGCTATGGCTACACCTTC. Its protein is CSVEGSSGYGYTF.

The V and J genes are TRBV18 and TRBJ2-5; 8 nucleotides line up with TRBD1. This CDR3 contains 14 residues. Germline CDR1 and CDR2: KGHSH and LQKENI. The trim removed 2 bases at V and 4 bases at J, leaving 3 bases unmatched. The CDR3 here is CASSPVDRGETQYF. In DNA form, the CDR3 reads TGTGCCAGCTCACCAGTAGACAGGGGAGAGACCCAGTACTTC.

This sequence joins TRBV5-1 and TRBJ2-5; D not resolved. Between the trimmed V and J ends, which lost 1 base and 2 bases, there was a span of 9 bases. CDR3 length equals 14 residues. Germline V lookup: CDR1 SGHRS, CDR2 YFSETQ. As DNA, the CDR3 is TGCGCCAGCAGCTTGATGCAGCAGCAAGAGACCCAGTACTTC. Residues: CASSLMQQQETQYF.

The chain recombines TRBV5-4 with TRBJ1-1, with unresolved D. Germline assignment: CDR1 SGHNT and CDR2 YYREEE (reference sequence). The CDR3 is 16 residues long. V lost 0 bases, J lost 0 bases, and 12 bases lay in between. The DNA for the CDR3 is TGTGCCAGCAGCTTGGGGCGGGGTCGTATGAACACTGAAGCTTTCTTT. It translates to CASSLGRGRMNTEAFF. Full variable domain (remainder filled in from reference TRBV5-4 and TRBJ1-1): ETGVTQSPTHLIKTRGQQVTLRCSSQSGHNTVSWYQQALGQGPQFIFQYYREEENGRGNFPPRFSGLQFPNYSSELNVNALELDDSALYLCASSLGRGRMNTEAFFGQGTRLTVV.

V usage is TRBV7-2 and J usage is TRBJ2-5; D gene unclear. The end of the DNA fits TRBJ2-7 better, so the J call may be wrong. The germline CDR1 and CDR2 sequences are SGHTA and FQGNSA. The CDR3 spans 12 residues. This CDR3 is CASSPQVYEQYF. The CDR3 DNA is TGTGCCAGCAGTCCCCAGGTCTACGAGCAGTACTTC.

The rearrangement joins TRBV10-1 to TRBJ1-5; no reliable D call. The germline V gene has CDR1 WNHNN and CDR2 SYGVQD (reference sequence). This CDR3 has 13 residues. V was clipped by 5 bases and J by 3 bases, with 8 bases between them. The DNA of the CDR3 is TGCGCCAGCAGTCATGGGGACAATCAGCCCCAGCATTTT. This gives the protein CASSHGDNQPQHF.

J is TRBJ2-1 and V is TRBV9, with D possibly being TRBD1 (6 bases). The CDR3 covers 15 residues. Trimming pared 3 bases from V and 3 bases from J, leaving 13 bases between. The germline V gene has CDR1 SGDLS and CDR2 YYNGEE. CDR3 amino acids: CASSAQGSYYNEQFF. The CDR3, as DNA: TGTGCCAGCAGCGCACAGGGCAGCTACTACAATGAGCAGTTCTTC.

The chain joins TRBV6-6 to TRBJ2-3; 9 nucleotides agree with TRBD2. The CDR3 is 16 amino acids. With 4 bases clipped from V and 0 bases from J, the junction kept 5 bases outside the gene matches. Looked up from germline, CDR1 is MNHNY and CDR2 is SVGAGI (reference sequence). CDR3 sequence reads: CASSSGLARSTDTQYF. CDR3 bases: TGTGCCAGCAGTTCTGGACTAGCGCGTAGCACAGATACGCAGTATTTT.

As regards this clone: It may be a read error: a sequence one base away is much more abundant. The same CDR3 can be traced to other DNA sequences in this sample. The chain has TRBV11-2 and TRBJ1-6; D is ambiguous. Germline CDR1 is SGHAT and CDR2 is FQNNGV. Trimming took off 3 bases at V and 7 bases at J, with 4 bases between the two ends. This CDR3 spans 12 amino acids. CDR3 coding DNA: TGTGCCAGCAGCTTGAACAATTCACCCCTCCACTTT. Amino acids: CASSLNNSPLHF.

This chain links TRBV30 with TRBJ2-3; D gene ambiguous. CDR3 length: 14 amino acids. The germline V gene has CDR1 GTSNPN and CDR2 SVGIG (reference sequence). The germline V and J ends were trimmed by 0 bases and 1 base, with 8 bases remaining between them. The chain's CDR3 is CAWSVTLGTDTQYF. The CDR3 DNA sequence: TGTGCCTGGAGTGTAACTCTCGGCACAGATACGCAGTATTTT.

This rearrangement joins TRBV5-6 to TRBJ1-1, with unresolved D. V lost 0 bases to trimming and J lost 2 bases, with 14 bases between them. This CDR3 spans 16 amino acids. Germline CDR1 is SGHDT and CDR2 is YYEEEE. CDR3 protein: CASSLVIQRANTEAFF. As DNA, the CDR3 is TGTGCCAGCAGCTTGGTTATTCAGCGGGCCAACACTGAAGCTTTCTTT.

The CDR3 spells CASSRTGTDTGELFF. DNA of the CDR3: TGTGCCAGCAGTCGGACAGGGACCGACACCGGGGAGCTGTTTTTT. The chain is built from TRBV6-5 and TRBJ2-2, with TRBD1 identical over 8 bases. This CDR3 comprises 15 residues. V dropped 5 bases and J dropped 3; count of bases not matched to a gene: 5. The germline V gene has CDR1 MNHEY and CDR2 SVGAGI.

The gene calls are TRBV28 and TRBJ2-3; the D gene is possibly TRBD1 (5 bases). With 5 bases removed from V and 8 bases from J, the gap between germline ends came to 14 bases. The CDR3 sequence is 13 residues long. Germline V gene lookup returns CDR1 MDHEN and CDR2 SYDVKM. The CDR3 DNA reads TGTGCCAGCAGTACCCCTGGACAACGTACGCAGTATTTT. As protein: CASSTPGQRTQYF.